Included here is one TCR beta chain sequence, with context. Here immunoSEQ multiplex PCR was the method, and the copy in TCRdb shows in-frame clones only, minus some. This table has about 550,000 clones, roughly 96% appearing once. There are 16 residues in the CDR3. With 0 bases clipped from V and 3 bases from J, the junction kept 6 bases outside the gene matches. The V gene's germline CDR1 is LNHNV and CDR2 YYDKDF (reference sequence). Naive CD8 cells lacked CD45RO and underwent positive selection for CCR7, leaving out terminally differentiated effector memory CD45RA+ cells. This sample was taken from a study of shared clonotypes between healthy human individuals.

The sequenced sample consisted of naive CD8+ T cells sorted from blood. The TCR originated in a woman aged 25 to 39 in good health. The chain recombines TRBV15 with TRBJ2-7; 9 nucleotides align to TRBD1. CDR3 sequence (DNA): TGTGCCACCAGCAGAGAAGCCGGGACAGGGTTCTACGAGCAGTACTTC. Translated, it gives CATSREAGTGFYEQYF.